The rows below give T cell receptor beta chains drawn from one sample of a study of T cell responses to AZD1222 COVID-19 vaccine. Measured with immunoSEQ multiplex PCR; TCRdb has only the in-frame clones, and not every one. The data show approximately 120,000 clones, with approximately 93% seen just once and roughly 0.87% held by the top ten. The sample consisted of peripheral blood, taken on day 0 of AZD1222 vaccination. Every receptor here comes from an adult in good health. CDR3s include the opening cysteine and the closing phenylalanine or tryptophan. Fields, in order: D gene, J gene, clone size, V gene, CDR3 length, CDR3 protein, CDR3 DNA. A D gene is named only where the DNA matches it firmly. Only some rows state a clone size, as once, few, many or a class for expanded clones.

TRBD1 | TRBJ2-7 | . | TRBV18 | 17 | CASSPPGLDRGAYEQYF | TGTGCCAGCTCACCACCGGGATTGGACAGGGGGGCCTACGAGCAGTACTTC
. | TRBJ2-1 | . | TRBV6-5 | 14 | CASSTISLLNEQFF | TGTGCCAGCAGTACCATAAGTCTCCTCAATGAGCAGTTCTTC
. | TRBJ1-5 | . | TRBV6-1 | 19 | CASSELGQGHPNSNQPQHF | TGTGCCAGCAGTGAATTGGGGCAGGGTCACCCCAATAGCAATCAGCCCCAGCATTTT
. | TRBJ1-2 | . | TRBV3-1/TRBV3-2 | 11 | CASSSRAGYTF | TGTGCCAGCAGCTCCAGGGCTGGCTACACCTTC
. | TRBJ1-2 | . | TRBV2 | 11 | CASSAYHGYTF | TGTGCCAGCAGTGCTTACCATGGCTACACCTTC
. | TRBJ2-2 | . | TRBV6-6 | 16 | CASSSLLGRDTGELFF | TGTGCCAGCAGTTCCCTCTTGGGCCGGGACACCGGGGAGCTGTTTTTT
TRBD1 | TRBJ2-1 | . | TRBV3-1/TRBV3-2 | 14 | CASSPRDRGHEQFF | TGTGCCAGCAGCCCCCGGGACAGGGGGCATGAGCAGTTCTTC
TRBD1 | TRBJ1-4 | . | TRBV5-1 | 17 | CASSKRSTGTGDEKLFF | TGCGCCAGCAGCAAGCGCTCAACCGGGACAGGGGATGAAAAACTGTTTTTT
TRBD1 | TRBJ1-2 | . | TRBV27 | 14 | CASKLQGANYGYTF | TGTGCCAGCAAATTACAGGGGGCAAACTATGGCTACACCTTC
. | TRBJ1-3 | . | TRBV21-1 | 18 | CASSKARGSWLPGNTIYF | TGTGCCAGCAGCAAAGCGCGCGGTTCCTGGTTGCCTGGAAACACCATATATTTT
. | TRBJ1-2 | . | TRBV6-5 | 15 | CASSYSGELNYGYTF | TGTGCCAGCAGTTACTCTGGGGAGCTAAACTATGGCTACACCTTC
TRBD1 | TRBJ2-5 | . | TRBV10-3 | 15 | CATNGGQGPQETQYF | TGTGCCACAAATGGGGGACAGGGGCCGCAAGAGACCCAGTACTTC
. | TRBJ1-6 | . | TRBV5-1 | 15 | CASSPNSRNHSPLHF | TGCGCCAGCAGCCCCAATTCTCGGAACCATTCACCCCTCCACTTT
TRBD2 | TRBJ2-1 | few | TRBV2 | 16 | CASTPGRAGGDNEQFF | TGTGCCAGCACCCCCGGCAGAGCGGGGGGGGACAATGAGCAGTTCTTC
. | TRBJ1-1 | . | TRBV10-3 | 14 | CAISLDTVNTEAFF | TGTGCCATCAGTCTTGATACAGTGAACACTGAAGCTTTCTTT
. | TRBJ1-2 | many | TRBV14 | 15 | CASSQGTAPIYGYTF | TGTGCCAGCAGCCAAGGGACAGCCCCAATCTATGGCTACACCTTC
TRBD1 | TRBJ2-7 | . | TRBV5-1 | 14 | CASSFTGGNYEQYF | TGCGCCAGCAGCTTTACAGGGGGTAACTACGAGCAGTACTTC
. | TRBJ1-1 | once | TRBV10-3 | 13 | CAATGTTNTEAFF | TGTGCCGCCACCGGGACAACTAACACTGAAGCTTTCTTT
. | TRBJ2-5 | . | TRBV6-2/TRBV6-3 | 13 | CASSYGGWETQYF | TGTGCCAGCAGTTACGGGGGGTGGGAGACCCAGTACTTC
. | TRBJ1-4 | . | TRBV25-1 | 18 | CASSGYWFNSDLREKLFF | TGTGCCAGCAGTGGCTACTGGTTCAATTCGGATCTTCGAGAAAAACTGTTTTTT
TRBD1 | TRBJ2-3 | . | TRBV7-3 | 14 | CASSPQGGTDTQYF | TGTGCCAGCAGCCCCCAAGGGGGCACCGATACGCAGTATTTT
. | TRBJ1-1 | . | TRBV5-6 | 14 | CASSLPPMNTEAFF | TGTGCCAGCAGCTTGCCACCTATGAACACTGAAGCTTTCTTT
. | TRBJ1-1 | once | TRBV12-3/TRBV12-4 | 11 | CASRGGTEAFF | TGTGCCAGCCGGGGGGGGACTGAAGCTTTCTTT
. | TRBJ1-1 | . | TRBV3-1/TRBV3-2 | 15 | CASSLYNRVNTEAFF | TGTGCCAGCAGCCTGTACAACAGGGTAAACACTGAAGCTTTCTTT
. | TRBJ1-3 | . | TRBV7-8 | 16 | CASSSQGILSGNTIYF | TGTGCCAGCAGCTCACAGGGAATCCTCTCTGGAAACACCATATATTTT